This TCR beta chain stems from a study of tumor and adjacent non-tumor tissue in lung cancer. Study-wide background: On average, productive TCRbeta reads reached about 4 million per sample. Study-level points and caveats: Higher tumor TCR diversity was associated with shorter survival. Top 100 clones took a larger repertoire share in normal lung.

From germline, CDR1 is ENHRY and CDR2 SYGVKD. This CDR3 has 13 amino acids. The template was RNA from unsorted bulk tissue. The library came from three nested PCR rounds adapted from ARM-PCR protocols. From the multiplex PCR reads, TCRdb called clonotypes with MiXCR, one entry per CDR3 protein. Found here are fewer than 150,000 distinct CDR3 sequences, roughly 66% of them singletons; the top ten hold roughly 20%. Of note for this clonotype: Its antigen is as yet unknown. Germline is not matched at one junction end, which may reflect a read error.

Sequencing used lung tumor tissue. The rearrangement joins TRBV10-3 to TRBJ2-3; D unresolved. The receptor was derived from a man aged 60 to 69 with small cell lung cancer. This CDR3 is CTISRVQGDMQYF. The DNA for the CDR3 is TGTACCATCAGCCGAGTTCAAGGTGATATGCAGTATTTT.